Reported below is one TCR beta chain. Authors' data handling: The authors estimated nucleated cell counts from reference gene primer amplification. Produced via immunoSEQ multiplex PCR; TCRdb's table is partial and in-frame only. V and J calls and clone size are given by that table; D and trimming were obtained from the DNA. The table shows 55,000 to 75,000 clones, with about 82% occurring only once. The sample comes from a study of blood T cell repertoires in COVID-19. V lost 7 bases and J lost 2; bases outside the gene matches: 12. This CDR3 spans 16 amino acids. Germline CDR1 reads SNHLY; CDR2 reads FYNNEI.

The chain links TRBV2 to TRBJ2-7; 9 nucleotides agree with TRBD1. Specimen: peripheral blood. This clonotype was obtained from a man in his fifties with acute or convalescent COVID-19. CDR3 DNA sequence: TGTGCCAGCACCTACACTTCAGGACAGGGGACCTACGAGCAGTACTTC. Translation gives CASTYTSGQGTYEQYF.